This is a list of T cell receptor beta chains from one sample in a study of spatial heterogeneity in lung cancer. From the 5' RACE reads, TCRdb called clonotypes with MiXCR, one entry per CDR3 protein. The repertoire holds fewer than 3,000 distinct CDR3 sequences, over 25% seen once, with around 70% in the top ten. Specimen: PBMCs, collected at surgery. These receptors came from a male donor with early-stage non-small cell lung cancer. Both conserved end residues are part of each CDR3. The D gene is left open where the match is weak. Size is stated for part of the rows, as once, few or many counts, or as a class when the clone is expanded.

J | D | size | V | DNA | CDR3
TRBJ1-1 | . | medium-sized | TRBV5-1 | TGCGCCAGCAGCTTGGGACTAGATGGCACTGAAGCTTTCTTT | CASSLGLDGTEAFF
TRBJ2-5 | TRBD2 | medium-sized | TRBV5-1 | TGCGCCAGCAGTGCGGGGGGGCCGGGGGAGACCCAGTACTTC | CASSAGGPGETQYF
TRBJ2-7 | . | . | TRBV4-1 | TGCGCCAGCAGCCAAGATAGCAGTCCCTACGAGCAGTACTTC | CASSQDSSPYEQYF
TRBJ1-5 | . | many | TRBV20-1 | TGCAGTGCTAGAGATCTAAGTCATCAGCCCCAGCATTTT | CSARDLSHQPQHF
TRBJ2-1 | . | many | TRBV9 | TGTGCCAGCAGCGGAGGGGGGCTAGCGGATTATTTCTCCTACAATGAGCAGTTCTTC | CASSGGGLADYFSYNEQFF
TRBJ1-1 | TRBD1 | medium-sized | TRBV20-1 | TGCAGTGCGCGACAGGGGAGAGGCACTGAAGCTTTCTTT | CSARQGRGTEAFF
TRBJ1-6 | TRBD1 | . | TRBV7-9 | TGTGCCAGCAGTCGTTCCGGGACAGGGTTCTATAATTCACCCCTCCACTTT | CASSRSGTGFYNSPLHF
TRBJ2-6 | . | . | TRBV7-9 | TGTGCCAGCCGCCCTAAAGCTGGGAGATCTGGGGCCAACGTCCTGACTTTC | CASRPKAGRSGANVLTF
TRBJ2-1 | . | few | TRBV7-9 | TGTGCCAGCAGCTTAGAGGGCAGGGTATCTGAGCAGTTCTTC | CASSLEGRVSEQFF
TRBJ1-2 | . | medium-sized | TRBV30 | TGTGCCTGGAGGGTCGGGGGAGTCGATGGCTACACCTTC | CAWRVGGVDGYTF
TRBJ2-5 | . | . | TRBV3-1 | TGTGCCAGCAGCCAAGCCCGGGGATCAGGACGATCCCAAGAGACCCAGTACTTC | CASSQARGSGRSQETQYF
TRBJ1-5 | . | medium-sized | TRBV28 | TGTGCCAGCAGTCTCATGGACAGCTGGGGGAATCAGCCCCAGCATTTT | CASSLMDSWGNQPQHF
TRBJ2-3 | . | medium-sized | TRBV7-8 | TGTGCCAGCAAGACCGGGCCTCCCATGGTTAGCACAGATACGCAGTATTTT | CASKTGPPMVSTDTQYF
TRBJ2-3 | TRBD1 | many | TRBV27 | TGTGCCACTGCGACAGGGGCTAGCACAGATACGCAGTATTTT | CATATGASTDTQYF
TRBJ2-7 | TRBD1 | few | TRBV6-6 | TGTGCCAGCAGTTTTCAGGGGGTTTCCTACGAGCAGTACTTC | CASSFQGVSYEQYF
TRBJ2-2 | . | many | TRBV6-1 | TGTGCCAGCAGTGAGGCGGGCGGAAGCACCGGGGAGCTGTTTTTT | CASSEAGGSTGELFF
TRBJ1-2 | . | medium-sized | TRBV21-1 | TGTGCCAGCAGCAAACGGGGGAGTGACGCTAACTATGGCTACACCTTC | CASSKRGSDANYGYTF
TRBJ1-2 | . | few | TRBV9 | TGTGCCAGCAGCGCAAGCAGGACTTCTAACTATGGCTACACCTTC | CASSASRTSNYGYTF
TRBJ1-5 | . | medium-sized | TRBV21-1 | TGTGCCAGCAGCAAAGGCCACAAGATGTATAGCAATCAGCCCCAGCATTTT | CASSKGHKMYSNQPQHF
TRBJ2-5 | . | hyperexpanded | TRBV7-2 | TGTGCCAGCAGCTTAGTCCTGGCGGAACAAGAGACCCAGTACTTC | CASSLVLAEQETQYF
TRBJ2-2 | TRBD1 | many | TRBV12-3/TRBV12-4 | TGTGCCAGCAGGGGGACAGGGGCCGGGGAGCTGTTTTTT | CASRGTGAGELFF
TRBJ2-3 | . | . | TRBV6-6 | TGTGCCAGCACGATCGACAGGCTCACAGATACGCAGTATTTT | CASTIDRLTDTQYF